The text below deals with one T cell receptor beta chain. Looked up from germline, CDR1 is DFQATT and CDR2 is SNEGSKA (reference sequence). V was shortened by 3 bases and J by 7 bases, with 22 bases between the two germline ends. The CDR3 contains 15 residues. This record comes from a study of human T cells and chemical hapten exposure. One entry per CDR3 protein results from TCRdb running MiXCR on the RACE reads. The sample contains about 250,000 distinct CDR3 sequences, approximately 7.5% of which appear only once. Time point noted: pre-sensitization, week 0. The treatment denotes: therapeutic diphenylcyclopropenone sensitization with weekly scalp DPC.

The J gene is TRBJ2-7, the V gene TRBV20-1; either TRBD1 or TRBD2 may fit D (5 bases each). The sequencing here drew on whole blood, taken in connection with sensitization to the hapten diphenylcyclopropenone (DPC). This clonotype originated in a man aged 18 to 29 with alopecia areata. Some clones in this sample may be carry-over from other donors' samples. The CDR3 DNA reads TGCAGTGCTAGGTACTTATGGGGACCTGGCTTTGAGCAGTACTTC. Its protein is CSARYLWGPGFEQYF.